A single sample gave rise to the 27 T cell receptor beta chains below, sequenced in a study of identical twins. A single record per CDR3 protein comes from TCRdb applying MiXCR to the 5' RACE reads. This table has nearly 650,000 distinct CDR3 sequences, about 7.1% appearing once. Another study also made use of these data, one on yellow fever vaccine responses in identical twins.

The sample comprised PBMCs. The origin of the receptors is a woman aged 18-35 years in good health.

Notes on this clonotype: At one of its ends the junction is not consistent with the germline gene, which may arise from a read error. The rearrangement uses TRBV6-2 or TRBV6-3 and TRBJ1-1; D unresolved. This CDR3 contains 13 residues. From germline, CDR1 is MNHEY and CDR2 SVGEGT. CDR3 region: CASGYSRLLEAFF. For the CDR3, the DNA is TGTGCCAGCGGTTACTCGAGACTCCTCGAAGCTTTCTTT.

The gene calls are TRBV24-1 and TRBJ2-2, with D possibly being TRBD2 (5 bases). The CDR3 is made up of 16 amino acids. Germline CDR1 KGHDR, CDR2 SFDVKD. Trimming cost V 9 bases and J 3 bases, with 19 bases left between them. The DNA of the CDR3 is TGTGCCACCTCGTCGGTCGGGCTAGCACACACCGGGGAGCTGTTTTTT. Its translation: CATSSVGLAHTGELFF.

This clonotype was detected many times. J is TRBJ1-2 and V is TRBV6-5, with TRBD1 matching over 9 bases. There are 13 residues in the CDR3. The V and J ends lost 5 bases and 9 bases, in that order; junction bases with no gene match: 7. Germline assignment: CDR1 MNHEY and CDR2 SVGAGI. This CDR3 is CASSNPGQGRYTF. The CDR3 DNA reads TGTGCCAGCAGTAACCCGGGACAGGGACGCTACACCTTC.

The V gene is TRBV28, the J gene TRBJ2-5; the match to TRBD2 covers 14 bases. Germline CDR1 and CDR2: MDHEN and SYDVKM. V lost 5 bases to trimming and J lost 4 bases; unmatched junction nucleotides: 6. CDR3 size: 16 residues. The CDR3 sequence: CASSRLAGGRRETQYF. The CDR3 coding sequence is TGTGCCAGCAGTCGACTAGCGGGAGGGAGGCGAGAGACCCAGTACTTC.

The V call is TRBV27, the J call TRBJ2-1, with D perhaps being TRBD1 or TRBD2 (5 bases each). This CDR3 spans 16 amino acids. CDR1 MNHEY and CDR2 SMNVEV come from the germline V gene (reference sequence). V was shortened by 7 bases and J by 4 bases, with 20 bases between the two germline ends. The CDR3 spells CASTPGPDVVYNEQFF. In DNA, the CDR3 is TGTGCCAGCACTCCGGGGCCCGATGTGGTTTACAATGAGCAGTTCTTC.

This clonotype appeared a few times. This rearrangement joins TRBV11-1 to TRBJ2-1, with 8 bases lining up with TRBD1. The V and J ends lost 3 bases and 0 bases, in that order; junction bases with no gene match: 10. The CDR3 is 18 amino acids. CDR1 is SGHAT and CDR2 is FQDESV in the germline V gene (reference sequence). CDR3 coding DNA: TGTGCCAGCAGCTTGAGACAGGGGTCAACCAGCTCCTACAATGAGCAGTTCTTC. The encoded protein is CASSLRQGSTSSYNEQFF.

This clonotype was seen at least ten times. V is TRBV4-1 and J is TRBJ2-1, with 10 bases matching TRBD2. Germline V gene data show CDR1 as MGHRA and CDR2 as YSYEKL. The CDR3 has 18 amino acids. Trimming removed 0 bases from V and 5 bases from J; junction bases left unmatched: 10. This CDR3 is CASSQDPMGTSVNNEQFF. The CDR3 nucleotides read TGCGCCAGCAGCCAAGATCCTATGGGGACTAGCGTGAACAATGAGCAGTTCTTC.

The chain couples TRBV6-2 or TRBV6-3 to TRBJ1-2, with a possible D match to TRBD1 (6 bases). V was cut by 5 bases and J by 6 bases, with 13 bases left in between. Germline CDR1 reads MNHEY; CDR2 reads SVGEGT. The CDR3 is made up of 13 amino acids. Here the CDR3 DNA reads TGTGCCAGCAGTCAACAGGGAGTGCATGGCTACACCTTC. Residues: CASSQQGVHGYTF.

The J gene is TRBJ2-3, the V gene TRBV11-2, with 10 bases that match TRBD2. With V trimmed by 5 bases and J by 5 bases, 13 bases remained unmatched. Germline-derived CDR1 and CDR2 are SGHAT and FQNNGV. The CDR3 sequence is 17 residues long. DNA for the CDR3: TGTGCCAGCAGCATCGGCATTAGCGGGGGGCGGGGAGATACGCAGTATTTT. Protein: CASSIGISGGRGDTQYF. Looking up the rest from reference TRBV11-2 and TRBJ2-3 gives the full variable domain: EAGVAQSPRYKIIEKRQSVAFWCNPISGHATLYWYQQILGQGPKLLIQFQNNGVVDDSQLPKDRFSAERLKGVDSTLKIQPAKLEDSAVYLCASSIGISGGRGDTQYFGPGTRLTVL.

This clonotype came up many times. This rearrangement joins TRBV5-5 to TRBJ2-2; unclear D gene. The length of the CDR3 is 15 residues. V lost 4 bases to trimming and J lost 0 bases, with 10 bases between them. The V gene's germline CDR1 is SGHKS and CDR2 YYEKEE (reference sequence). DNA for the CDR3: TGTGCCAGCAGCCCTTCCTGGGCGAACACCGGGGAGCTGTTTTTT. Its protein is CASSPSWANTGELFF.

V is TRBV15 and J is TRBJ2-1; possibly TRBD2 for D (6 bases). V lost 1 base, J lost 3 bases, and 10 bases lay in between. Germline CDR1 is LNHNV and CDR2 is YYDKDF (reference sequence). CDR3 length equals 15 residues. CDR3 sequence (DNA): TGTGCCACCAGCAGAGGAGGGACTGACTACAATGAGCAGTTCTTC. It codes for CATSRGGTDYNEQFF.

The gene calls are TRBV11-2 and TRBJ2-7; 9 bases match TRBD1. CDR1 and CDR2 from the germline V gene are SGHAT and FQNNGV. There are 16 residues in the CDR3. The V gene end was trimmed by 0 bases and the J gene end by 8 bases; junction bases not matched to a gene: 11. The chain's CDR3 is CASSLDLGTGSTKQYF. As DNA, the CDR3 is TGTGCCAGCAGCTTAGATCTTGGGACAGGGTCTACGAAGCAGTACTTC.

The chain uses TRBV24-1 and TRBJ2-1; 9 bases fit TRBD2. The junction had 10 bases not matched to a gene; V was cut back by 12 bases and J by 5 bases. CDR1 and CDR2 (germline): KGHDR, SFDVKD. The CDR3 has 14 residues. The CDR3 region is CAGEEREVHNEQFF. Written as DNA, the CDR3 is TGTGCCGGCGAAGAGCGGGAGGTACACAATGAGCAGTTCTTC.

This clonotype has more than one count but fewer than ten. The rearrangement links TRBV20-1 to TRBJ1-2; D may be TRBD1 (6 bases). Germline CDR1 reads DFQATT; CDR2 reads SNEGSKA (reference sequence). The CDR3 runs to 13 residues. Trimming cost V 4 bases and J 1 base, with 10 bases left between them. CDR3 sequence (DNA): TGCAGTGCTACCCCAGGGGTTAACTATGGCTACACCTTC. It encodes CSATPGVNYGYTF.

Ten or more counts support this clonotype. In nucleotides, the CDR3 is TGCAGCGTCCTTCGGACGGACTCCTACGAGCAGTACTTC. Protein sequence: CSVLRTDSYEQYF. V usage is TRBV29-1 and J usage is TRBJ2-7; D ambiguous. The germline V gene encodes CDR1 SQVTM and CDR2 ANQGSEA. The CDR3 covers 13 residues. Trimming cost V 6 bases and J 0 bases, with 12 bases left between them.

There are a few counts of this clonotype. The chain joins TRBV4-1 to TRBJ1-1; unclear D gene. Germline CDR1 and CDR2: MGHRA and YSYEKL. This CDR3 is 15 amino acids long. V lost 0 bases to trimming and J lost 1 base, with 9 bases between them. The CDR3 spells CASSQDRVTNTEAFF. The CDR3 coding sequence is TGCGCCAGCAGCCAAGATCGTGTGACGAACACTGAAGCTTTCTTT.

The V and J genes are TRBV7-2 and TRBJ2-5; TRBD2 aligns across 14 bases. The ends lost 5 bases at V and 3 bases at J; junction bases unmatched: 5. CDR1 is SGHTA, CDR2 FQGNSA, per germline. This CDR3 contains 16 residues. In nucleotides, the CDR3 is TGTGCCAGCAGCCGACTAGCGGGAGGGAACAAAGAGACCCAGTACTTC. Amino acid sequence: CASSRLAGGNKETQYF.

The genes are TRBV6-5 and TRBJ1-3; D possibly corresponds to TRBD1 (5 bases). The CDR3 has 15 amino acids. Trimming took off 0 bases at V and 2 bases at J, with 8 bases between the two ends. Germline V gene sequence: CDR1 MNHEY, CDR2 SVGAGI. The CDR3 region has the DNA TGTGCCAGCAGTTACTCGTTAGGGGCTGGAAACACCATATATTTT. The encoded protein is CASSYSLGAGNTIYF.

V usage is TRBV10-3 and J usage is TRBJ2-1, with a weak D call TRBD1 (5 bases). This CDR3 spans 16 amino acids. V dropped 1 base and J dropped 0 bases, with 10 bases sitting between them. Germline V gives CDR1 ENHRY, CDR2 SYGVKD. In DNA, the CDR3 is TGTGCCATCAGTGAGTGGGGCCCTAGCTCCTACAATGAGCAGTTCTTC. Protein product: CAISEWGPSSYNEQFF.

This clonotype has at least ten counts. The V and J genes are TRBV6-5 and TRBJ2-7; no firm D call. Germline values: CDR1 MNHEY, CDR2 SVGAGI. Trimming cost V 6 bases and J 12 bases, with 12 bases left between them. This CDR3 has 10 residues. CDR3 loop: CASRGTRWYV. The CDR3, as DNA: TGTGCCAGCAGGGGCACCCGATGGTACGTC.

This clonotype showed up just a few times. This chain uses TRBV6-1 with TRBJ2-1; TRBD1 or TRBD2 may be the D gene (6 bases each). Trimming took off 0 bases at V and 5 bases at J, with 17 bases between the two ends. CDR1 is MNHNS and CDR2 is SASEGT in the germline V gene. There are 17 residues in the CDR3. In DNA, the CDR3 is TGTGCCAGCAGTGAAGCAGAATGGGGGGCGTATAACAATGAGCAGTTCTTC. Protein: CASSEAEWGAYNNEQFF.

This clonotype was seen at least ten times. CDR3 in DNA: TGTGCCAGCGGACTCACTAGCGGGTACACAGATACGCAGTATTTT. Its translation is CASGLTSGYTDTQYF. The chain joins TRBV11-2 to TRBJ2-3, with 9 positions matching TRBD2. The CDR3 length is 15 residues. The V gene end was trimmed by 8 bases and the J gene end by 2 bases; junction bases not matched to a gene: 8. CDR1 is SGHAT, CDR2 FQNNGV, per germline.

This clonotype was detected many times. The chain links TRBV12-3 or TRBV12-4 to TRBJ1-1; 8 nucleotides align to TRBD1. CDR3 length: 16 amino acids. Germline trimming cut 5 bases from V and 4 bases from J; bases unmatched to any gene: 12. The CDR3 protein is CASSLLPDRAPTEAFF. In nucleotides, the CDR3 is TGTGCCAGCAGTCTTCTTCCGGACAGGGCTCCCACTGAAGCTTTCTTT.

This clonotype was seen only a few times. This rearrangement joins TRBV7-9 to TRBJ1-3; 8 nucleotides line up with TRBD1. Looked up from germline, CDR1 is SEHNR and CDR2 is FQNEAQ (reference sequence). The ends lost 5 bases at V and 5 bases at J; junction bases unmatched: 8. The CDR3 is 15 amino acids. CDR3 residues: CASSIPTGARNTIYF. The CDR3 bases are TGTGCCAGCAGCATCCCGACAGGGGCGAGAAACACCATATATTTT.

Concerning this clonotype: Sequence at one end of the junction differs from germline and may be a read error. The chain recombines TRBV20-1 with TRBJ2-1; 8 bases are a match to TRBD1. Germline assignment: CDR1 DFQATT and CDR2 SNEGSKA (reference sequence). The CDR3 consists of 14 residues. The CDR3 sequence is CSAFRGLSFNEQFF. As DNA, the CDR3 is TGCAGTGCCTTCAGGGGGCTTTCCTTCAATGAGCAGTTCTTC.

This clonotype was recorded a few times. The gene calls are TRBV7-8 and TRBJ2-2; TRBD1 matches 8 bases. Trimming removed 5 bases from V and 5 bases from J; junction bases left unmatched: 7. This CDR3 is built from 15 residues. The germline gives CDR1 SGHVS, CDR2 FQNEAQ. The CDR3 DNA sequence: TGTGCCAGCAGCCCAGGCAGGGGGCTAACCGGGGAGCTGTTTTTT. Amino acids: CASSPGRGLTGELFF. The full variable domain, with the rest looked up from reference TRBV7-8 and TRBJ2-2, is GAGVSQSPRYKVAKRGQDVALRCDPISGHVSLFWYQQALGQGPEFLTYFQNEAQLDKSGLPSDRFFAERPEGSVSTLKIQRTQQEDSAVYLCASSPGRGLTGELFFGEGSRLTVL.

The V and J genes are TRBV12-5 and TRBJ2-1, with TRBD2 matching over 11 bases. The V gene's germline CDR1 is LGHNT and CDR2 FRNRAP. The CDR3 is made up of 17 amino acids. V was clipped by 2 bases and J by 2 bases; unmatched bases: 5. This CDR3 is CASGLPGTSGAYNEQFF. DNA for the CDR3: TGTGCTAGTGGTTTGCCCGGGACTAGCGGAGCCTACAATGAGCAGTTCTTC.